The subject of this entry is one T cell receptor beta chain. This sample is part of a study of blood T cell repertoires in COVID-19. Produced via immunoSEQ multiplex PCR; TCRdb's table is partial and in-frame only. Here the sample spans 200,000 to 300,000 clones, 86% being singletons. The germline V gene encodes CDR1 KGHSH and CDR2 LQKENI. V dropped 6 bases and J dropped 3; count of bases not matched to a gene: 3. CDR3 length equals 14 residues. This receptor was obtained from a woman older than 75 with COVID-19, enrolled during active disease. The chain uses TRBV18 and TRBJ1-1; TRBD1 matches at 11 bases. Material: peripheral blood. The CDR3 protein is CASSGQGAYTEAFF. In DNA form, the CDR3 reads TGTGCCAGCTCCGGACAGGGGGCGTACACTGAAGCTTTCTTT.